Listed here are 30 T cell receptor beta chains from one sample, sequenced in a study of T cells in Graves' hyperthyroidism and ophthalmopathy. TCR beta CDR3 regions were amplified from RNA. With the HTBI primer set, the TCR CDR3 went through a first round of RT-PCR. TCRdb used MiXCR to reprocess the multiplex PCR reads, holding one entry per CDR3 protein. There are about 500,000 distinct CDR3 sequences in the sample; around 17% occur only once, and 15% to 20% lies in the top ten. The sample consisted of blood. The receptor set was obtained from a woman between 18 and 29 years old with Graves' hyperthyroidism.

There are a few counts of this clonotype. The chain employs TRBV7-9 and TRBJ1-5; D is ambiguous. Per the germline V gene, CDR1 is SEHNR and CDR2 is FQNEAQ (reference sequence). The V gene lost 0 bases and the J gene lost 2 bases, with 8 bases spanning the gap. The CDR3 length is 15 residues. CDR3 sequence: CASSLANGGNQPQHF. The CDR3 region has the DNA TGTGCCAGCAGCTTAGCGAATGGGGGCAATCAGCCCCAGCATTTT.

In its sample, this clonotype was seen many times. The J gene is TRBJ2-1, the V gene TRBV7-2; no firm D call. Trimming took off 4 bases at V and 4 bases at J, with 11 bases between the two ends. Germline assignment: CDR1 SGHTA and CDR2 FQGNSA. The CDR3 loop spans 14 amino acids. Written as DNA, the CDR3 is TGTGCCAGCAGCTCGCCGGACGGGTACAATGAGCAGTTCTTC. Its translation is CASSSPDGYNEQFF.

This clonotype was seen repeatedly, ten times or more. The chain has TRBV29-1 and TRBJ1-5, with a tentative D call TRBD1 (5 bases). The V gene's germline CDR1 is SQVTM and CDR2 ANQGSEA. The ends were cut back, 4 bases at V and 5 bases at J, with 6 bases in the middle. CDR3 size: 11 residues. In DNA form, the CDR3 reads TGCAGCGTTGGGGACGATCAGCCCCAGCATTTT. This gives the protein CSVGDDQPQHF.

The table lists this clonotype with many counts. The V gene is TRBV7-2, the J gene TRBJ1-1; tentative D call: TRBD1 (6 bases). The CDR3 has 14 amino acids. Germline V CDR1 and CDR2: SGHTA, FQGNSA. Trimming left V 1 base short and J 3 bases short, with 9 bases between. CDR3 sequence reads: CASSLDREDTEAFF. For the CDR3, the DNA is TGTGCCAGCAGCTTAGACAGGGAGGACACTGAAGCTTTCTTT. Full variable domain (missing parts from reference TRBV7-2 and TRBJ1-1): GAGVSQSPSNKVTEKGKDVELRCDPISGHTALYWYRQSLGQGLEFLIYFQGNSAPDKSGLPSDRFSAERTGGSVSTLTIQRTQQEDSAVYLCASSLDREDTEAFFGQGTRLTVV.

V and J are TRBV20-1 and TRBJ1-2; a weak D match, TRBD1 (5 bases). Germline CDR1 and CDR2: DFQATT and SNEGSKA (reference sequence). Trimming took off 0 bases at V and 4 bases at J, with 12 bases between the two ends. This CDR3 region has 14 residues. The DNA for the CDR3 is TGCAGTGCTAGAGATCTACAGGAGTTCTATGGCTACACCTTC. It specifies CSARDLQEFYGYTF.

Remarks on this clonotype: This likely comes from a read error, as the CDR3 has no conserved phenylalanine or tryptophan at its end. This chain joins TRBV6-5 and TRBJ2-2; D may match TRBD1 or TRBD2 (5 bases each). The CDR3 runs 17 residues. Trimming cost V 2 bases and J 4 bases, with 17 bases left between them. Looked up from germline, CDR1 is MNHEY and CDR2 is SVGAGI. CDR3 bases: TGTGCCAGCAGTTACCCCCGGGACCGCTGCTCCACCGGGGAGCTGTTTTCT. Amino acids: CASSYPRDRCSTGELFS.

The table lists this clonotype with many counts. The chain couples TRBV27 to TRBJ2-7; unclear D gene. The germline V and J ends were trimmed by 4 bases and 0 bases, with 13 bases remaining between them. Germline V CDR1 and CDR2: MNHEY, SMNVEV (reference sequence). The CDR3 has 15 amino acids. The CDR3 spells CASSSWTVSSYEQYF. As DNA, the CDR3 is TGTGCCAGCAGTTCCTGGACGGTGAGCTCCTACGAGCAGTACTTC.

The sample holds many counts of this clonotype. V gene TRBV11-2 combines with J gene TRBJ2-1; D unclear. The V gene's germline CDR1 is SGHAT and CDR2 FQNNGV. The CDR3 length is 12 residues. Trimming shortened V by 5 bases and J by 6 bases, and 8 bases separated the two germline ends. The CDR3 coding sequence is TGTGCCAGCAGCCCCAAGGGCAATGAGCAGTTCTTC. Its translation: CASSPKGNEQFF.

The V and J genes are TRBV3-1 and TRBJ2-6; TRBD1 matches 7 bases. V trimming: 7 bases; J trimming: 4 bases; junction bases outside the gene matches: 7. The germline gives CDR1 LGHDT, CDR2 YNNKEL (reference sequence). The length of the CDR3 is 15 residues. CDR3 protein: CASTLDREGANVLTF. The CDR3 coding sequence is TGTGCCAGCACATTAGACAGGGAAGGGGCCAACGTCCTGACTTTC.

This chain connects TRBV7-2 to TRBJ2-2; possible D gene TRBD1, 6 bases. Deletions cut 1 base from V and 6 bases from J, with 15 bases between. CDR3 length: 16 residues. CDR1 SGHTA and CDR2 FQGNSA come from the germline V gene. In DNA, the CDR3 is TGTGCCAGCAGCTTAGGGGGGCGGGCTGCTCCCGGGGAGCTGTTTTTT. Encoded protein: CASSLGGRAAPGELFF.

V usage is TRBV6-7 and J usage is TRBJ1-6, with TRBD1 identical over 10 bases. TRBV6-7 is an ORF, with its function uncertain. The CDR3 contains 18 residues. V was pared by 2 bases and J by 5 bases, with 9 bases of the junction left unmatched. CDR3 in amino acids: CASSYDRGPTLNNSPLHF. CDR3 nucleotide sequence: TGTGCCAGCAGTTACGACAGGGGGCCCACTCTGAATAATTCACCCCTCCACTTT.

This clonotype has just a few counts. The chain employs TRBV20-1 and TRBJ2-1; D perhaps matches TRBD2 (7 bases). CDR3 length: 15 amino acids. Trimming took off 3 bases at V and 2 bases at J, with 14 bases between the two ends. Germline CDR1 is DFQATT and CDR2 is SNEGSKA (reference sequence). The CDR3 DNA is TGCAGTGCTAGGGTGGGGCGGGGGCCCTACAATGAGCAGTTCTTC. Encoded protein: CSARVGRGPYNEQFF.

In the case of this clonotype: The junction departs from germline at one end; a sequencing error may be responsible. The chain carries TRBV18 and TRBJ1-5, with 8 nucleotides matching TRBD1. CDR3 length: 15 amino acids. Germline V gene data show CDR1 as KGHSH and CDR2 as LQKENI. CDR3 sequence (DNA): TGTGCCAGCTCACCAAGGGGACAGGAAAATCAGCCCCGGCATTTT. As protein: CASSPRGQENQPRHF.

This clonotype came up many times. V and J are TRBV3-1 and TRBJ1-1, with D perhaps matching TRBD1 (5 bases). Looked up from germline, CDR1 is LGHDT and CDR2 is YNNKEL (reference sequence). Trimming removed 4 bases at V and 1 base at J, with 19 bases between. The CDR3 consists of 17 residues. CDR3 sequence: CASSPTRGLRSNTEAFF. The CDR3 DNA reads as TGTGCCAGCAGCCCTACCCGGGGCCTCCGATCGAACACTGAAGCTTTCTTT.

There are many counts of this clonotype. The chain is built from TRBV9 and TRBJ2-7, with unresolved D. The CDR3 sequence is 13 residues long. Germline V gene data show CDR1 as SGDLS and CDR2 as YYNGEE. V dropped 0 bases and J dropped 3 bases, with 7 bases sitting between them. In DNA, the CDR3 is TGTGCCAGCAGCGTAGCCTCCAACTACGAGCAGTACTTC. Translation: CASSVASNYEQYF.

This clonotype was detected only a few times. A read error may account for a junction end that differs from germline. The chain couples TRBV11-2 to TRBJ2-7; D assignment may be TRBD1 or TRBD2 (5 bases each). The CDR3 loop spans 15 amino acids. Germline V gene lookup returns CDR1 SGHAT and CDR2 FQNNGV. In DNA, the CDR3 is TGCGCCAGCAGCCAAGGGCCAGGGAGTTCCCACGAGCAGTACTTC. Protein sequence: CASSQGPGSSHEQYF.

The genes are TRBV20-1 and TRBJ1-4; D is possibly TRBD1 (6 bases). Germline lookup yields CDR1 DFQATT and CDR2 SNEGSKA (reference sequence). V lost 5 bases and J lost 7, with 17 bases in between. This CDR3 contains 14 residues. Here the CDR3 DNA reads TGCAGTGCTCAGTGGGGGGGCGCAGGTGAAAAACTGTTTTTT. It specifies CSAQWGGAGEKLFF.

The V gene is TRBV12-3 or TRBV12-4, the J gene TRBJ2-2; TRBD1 matches 10 bases. V lost 6 bases and J lost 6; bases outside the gene matches: 7. The CDR3 totals 15 residues. For the CDR3, the DNA is TGTGCCAGCAGACTTGGACAGGGGGTCGCCGGGGAGCTGTTTTTT. Protein: CASRLGQGVAGELFF.

The table lists this clonotype with many counts. CDR3 loop: CASSSAGHSNQPQHF. The CDR3 DNA reads TGTGCCAGCAGTTCCGCGGGACATAGCAATCAGCCCCAGCATTTT. The chain recombines TRBV6-1 with TRBJ1-5, with D tentatively TRBD1 (6 bases). The CDR3 spans 15 residues. The germline V gene has CDR1 MNHNS and CDR2 SASEGT. With 5 bases removed from V and 0 bases from J, the gap between germline ends came to 11 bases.

Many counts were recorded for this clonotype. The rearrangement uses TRBV12-3 or TRBV12-4 and TRBJ2-5; 7 nucleotides align to TRBD1. Unmatched junction bases numbered 9, after V lost 3 bases and J lost 5 bases. The CDR3 runs 15 residues. This chain's CDR3 is CASSFSRQGQETQYF. CDR3 in DNA: TGTGCCAGCAGTTTTAGTAGGCAGGGACAGGAGACCCAGTACTTC.

The V call is TRBV7-9, the J call TRBJ2-4, with 9 bases fitting TRBD1. This CDR3 is built from 16 residues. The germline V gene encodes CDR1 SEHNR and CDR2 FQNEAQ (reference sequence). Trimming at V came to 3 bases and at J to 4 bases, leaving 7 bases not matched to a gene. The DNA of the CDR3 is TGTGCCAGCAGCTTCCGGACAGGGGCAGGAAAAAACATTCAGTACTTC. Amino acid sequence: CASSFRTGAGKNIQYF.

This clonotype was seen ten or more times. This rearrangement joins TRBV20-1 to TRBJ2-7; TRBD2 aligns across 9 bases. In germline, CDR1 is DFQATT, CDR2 SNEGSKA (reference sequence). This CDR3 is built from 12 residues. The CDR3 bases are TGCAGCGATAATAGCGGGAGCTACGAGCAGTACTTC. Protein product: CSDNSGSYEQYF.

The table lists this clonotype with many counts. The chain is built from TRBV6-2 or TRBV6-3 and TRBJ2-3; weak D call: TRBD2 (6 bases). V was clipped by 0 bases and J by 4 bases, with 20 bases between them. CDR1 and CDR2 (germline): MNHEY, SVGEGT. The CDR3 is 18 amino acids. The CDR3 DNA reads as TGTGCCAGCAGTTACTCGATAACACCCCACGCGGGACCAGATACGCAGTATTTT. Translated, it gives CASSYSITPHAGPDTQYF.

This clonotype was counted many times. The chain links TRBV7-2 to TRBJ1-5, with D unresolved. Germline CDR1 SGHTA, CDR2 FQGNSA. This CDR3 has 16 amino acids. V lost 1 base and J lost 3, with 13 bases in between. The CDR3 DNA reads as TGTGCCAGCAGCTTAGAGGGCGCAGAATTCAATCAGCCCCAGCATTTT. It codes for CASSLEGAEFNQPQHF.

The chain carries TRBV6-1 and TRBJ2-3; D is possibly TRBD2 (5 bases). The V end lost 4 bases, the J end lost 0 bases, and 8 bases lay between the germline ends. Germline assignment: CDR1 MNHNS and CDR2 SASEGT. This CDR3 is 14 amino acids long. CDR3 nucleotide sequence: TGTGCCAGCAGTGTTTGGACTAGCACAGATACGCAGTATTTT. Protein: CASSVWTSTDTQYF.

Comments on this clonotype: A read error may explain this, as a much larger clone is one base away. This rearrangement joins TRBV28 to TRBJ2-1, with 7 bases identical to TRBD2. The germline V gene has CDR1 MDHEN and CDR2 SYDVKM. The ends lost 7 bases at V and 3 bases at J; junction bases unmatched: 9. This CDR3 has 15 residues. DNA for the CDR3: TGTGCCAGCATCCTGAAAGGGACTAACTACAATGAGCAGTTCTTC. Translation gives CASILKGTNYNEQFF.

In its sample, this clonotype was seen many times. The chain has TRBV7-2 and TRBJ2-5; unclear D gene. CDR1 SGHTA and CDR2 FQGNSA come from the germline V gene. Trimming shortened V by 4 bases and J by 3 bases, and 9 bases separated the two germline ends. CDR3 length equals 13 residues. Here the CDR3 reads CASSSPVKETQYF. Here the CDR3 DNA reads TGTGCCAGCAGCTCACCGGTAAAAGAGACCCAGTACTTC.

This chain connects TRBV10-1 to TRBJ2-5; D is unclear. The CDR3 contains 12 residues. V dropped 3 bases and J dropped 2 bases, with 4 bases sitting between them. CDR1 is WNHNN, CDR2 SYGVQD, per germline (reference sequence). The CDR3 sequence is CASSDGQETQYF. The CDR3, as DNA: TGCGCCAGCAGTGACGGACAAGAGACCCAGTACTTC.

The table lists this clonotype with many counts. The chain carries TRBV28 and TRBJ1-1; the D gene is possibly TRBD1 (5 bases). The CDR3 has 15 residues. The V gene lost 2 bases and the J gene lost 8 bases, with 18 bases spanning the gap. Looked up from germline, CDR1 is MDHEN and CDR2 is SYDVKM. The CDR3 reads CASSLDGAVRAEAFF. The DNA of the CDR3 is TGTGCCAGCAGTTTAGACGGGGCCGTGAGGGCGGAAGCTTTCTTT.

The table lists this clonotype with many counts. CDR3 sequence (DNA): TGTGCCAGCAGTGAATCCCCGGGGGGTGCCTACGAGCAGTACTTC. Encoded protein: CASSESPGGAYEQYF. The chain recombines TRBV2 with TRBJ2-7, with TRBD2 identical over 7 bases. J was trimmed by 2 bases and V by 2 bases; bases with no gene match: 6. CDR1 and CDR2 (germline): SNHLY, FYNNEI. The CDR3 runs to 15 residues.